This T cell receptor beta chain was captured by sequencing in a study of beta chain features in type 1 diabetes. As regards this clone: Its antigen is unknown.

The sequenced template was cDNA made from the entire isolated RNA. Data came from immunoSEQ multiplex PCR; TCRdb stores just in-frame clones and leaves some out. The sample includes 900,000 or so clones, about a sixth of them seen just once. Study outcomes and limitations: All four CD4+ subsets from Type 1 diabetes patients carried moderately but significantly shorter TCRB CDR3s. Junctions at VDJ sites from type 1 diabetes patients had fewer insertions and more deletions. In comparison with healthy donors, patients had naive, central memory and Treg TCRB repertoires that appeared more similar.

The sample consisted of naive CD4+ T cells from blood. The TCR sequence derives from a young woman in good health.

The chain's CDR3 is CASSSRDDTEAFF. The CDR3 region has the DNA TGTGCCAGCAGCTCACGCGACGACACTGAAGCTTTCTTT. V gene TRBV7-9 combines with J gene TRBJ1-1; D not certain. Germline loops: CDR1 SEHNR, CDR2 FQNEAQ (reference sequence). The CDR3 contains 13 residues. V gave up 4 bases and J gave up 3 bases, with 9 bases separating them.